This record looks at one T cell receptor (beta chain) sequence and its context. No antigen is known for it. The germline gene is not matched at one end of the junction; a read error may be the cause. All donors came from Russia, were Caucasian and healthy, and spanned ages about 6 to 100. Isolation recovered at least 6 million PBMCs from every sample. With a J-beta primer mix and a sample-barcoded 5' primer, a second PCR ran about 7 to 11 cycles. The authors tagged each cDNA molecule using a template-switch adaptor with 12 random nucleotides. TCRdb recomputed calls from the 5' RACE reads with MiXCR, one row per CDR3 protein. The table has hundreds of thousands of distinct CDR3 sequences, approximately 53% seen once. The source of the sample is a study of blood T cells in healthy people across ages. Regarding the study as a whole: Measured against age, TCR beta diversity per million T cells decreased in a roughly linear manner.

The CDR3 sequence is 13 residues long. Germline V CDR1 and CDR2: DFQATT, SNEGSKA (reference sequence). The chain is built from TRBV20-1 and TRBJ2-3, with TRBD1 matching 7 bases. This receptor was taken from a middle-aged man in good health. Sequenced: blood. The CDR3 is CSARDRSTETQYF. The CDR3 nucleotides read TGCAGTGCTAGGGACAGGAGCACAGAGACGCAGTATTTT.